This entry features one T cell receptor beta chain sequence. The data were taken from a study of blood T cell repertoires in COVID-19. Across the whole study: Samples of COVID-19 (acute and convalescent) were obtained from the United States, Italy and Spain. From T cells, B-cell-depleted T cells, or PBMCs came the material, which was cDNA or gDNA.

Patients of the Seattle cohort, enrolled during active infection, were followed longitudinally. How the authors handled the data: Scientists estimated how many nucleated cells there were by amplifying reference gene primers. Sequencing was performed with immunoSEQ multiplex PCR; in TCRdb, only in-frame clones are kept and a portion is missing. That table supplies the V and J calls and clone size; D and trimming were determined from the DNA. The sample yields about 62,000 clones, around 89% seen once. The V end lost 0 bases, the J end lost 3 bases, and 9 bases lay between the germline ends. Germline CDR1 is SGHDN and CDR2 is FVKESK. The CDR3 sequence is 14 residues long.

The sequenced material came from peripheral blood. The chain links TRBV14 to TRBJ2-7; a possible D gene is TRBD1 (6 bases). This receptor was taken from a woman aged 60-75 years with COVID-19, enrolled during active disease. CDR3 protein: CASSQELGGYEQYF. CDR3 DNA sequence: TGTGCCAGCAGCCAAGAGTTAGGGGGCTACGAGCAGTACTTC.